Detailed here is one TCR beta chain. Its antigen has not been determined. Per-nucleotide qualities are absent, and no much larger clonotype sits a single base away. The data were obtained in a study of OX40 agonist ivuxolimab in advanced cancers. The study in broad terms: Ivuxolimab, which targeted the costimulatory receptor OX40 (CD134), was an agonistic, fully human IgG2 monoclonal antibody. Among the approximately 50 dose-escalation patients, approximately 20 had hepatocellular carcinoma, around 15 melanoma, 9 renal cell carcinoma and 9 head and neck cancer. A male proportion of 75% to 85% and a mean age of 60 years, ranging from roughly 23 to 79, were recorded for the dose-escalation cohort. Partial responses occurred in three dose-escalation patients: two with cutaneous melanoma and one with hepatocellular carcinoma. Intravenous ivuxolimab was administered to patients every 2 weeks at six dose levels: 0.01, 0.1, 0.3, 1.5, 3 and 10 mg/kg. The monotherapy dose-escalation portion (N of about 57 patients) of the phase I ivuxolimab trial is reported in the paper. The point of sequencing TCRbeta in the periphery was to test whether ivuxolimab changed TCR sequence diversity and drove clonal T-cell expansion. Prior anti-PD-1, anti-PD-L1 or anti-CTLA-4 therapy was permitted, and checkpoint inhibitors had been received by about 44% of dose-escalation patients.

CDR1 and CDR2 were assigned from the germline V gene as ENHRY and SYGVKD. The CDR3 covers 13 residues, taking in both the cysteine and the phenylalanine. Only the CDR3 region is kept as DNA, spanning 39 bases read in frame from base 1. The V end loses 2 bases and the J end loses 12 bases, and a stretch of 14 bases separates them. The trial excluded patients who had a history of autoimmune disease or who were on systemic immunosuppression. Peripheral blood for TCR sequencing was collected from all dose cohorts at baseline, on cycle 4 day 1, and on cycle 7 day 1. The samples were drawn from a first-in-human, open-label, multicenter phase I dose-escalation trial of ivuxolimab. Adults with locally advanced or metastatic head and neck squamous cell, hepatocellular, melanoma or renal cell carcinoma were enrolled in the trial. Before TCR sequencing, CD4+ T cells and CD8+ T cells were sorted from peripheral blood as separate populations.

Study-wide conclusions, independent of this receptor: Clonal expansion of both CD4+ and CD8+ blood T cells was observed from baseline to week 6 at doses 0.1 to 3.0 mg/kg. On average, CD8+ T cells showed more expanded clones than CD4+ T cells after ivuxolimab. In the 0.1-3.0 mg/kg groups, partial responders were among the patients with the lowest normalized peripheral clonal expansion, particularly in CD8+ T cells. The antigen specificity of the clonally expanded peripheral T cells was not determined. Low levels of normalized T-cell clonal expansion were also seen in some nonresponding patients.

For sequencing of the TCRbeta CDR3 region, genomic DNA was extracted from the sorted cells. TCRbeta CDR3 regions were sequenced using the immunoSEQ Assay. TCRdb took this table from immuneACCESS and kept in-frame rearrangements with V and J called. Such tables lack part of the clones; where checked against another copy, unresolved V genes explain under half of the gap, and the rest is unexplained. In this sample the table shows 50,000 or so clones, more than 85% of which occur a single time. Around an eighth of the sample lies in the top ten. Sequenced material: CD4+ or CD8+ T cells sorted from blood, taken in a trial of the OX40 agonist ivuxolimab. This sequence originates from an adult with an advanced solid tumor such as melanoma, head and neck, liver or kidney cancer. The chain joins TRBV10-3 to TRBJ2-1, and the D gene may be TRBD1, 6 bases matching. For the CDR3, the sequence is CAISEQGDIRQFF. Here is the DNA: TGTGCCATCAGTGAGCAAGGGGACATAAGGCAGTTCTTC.